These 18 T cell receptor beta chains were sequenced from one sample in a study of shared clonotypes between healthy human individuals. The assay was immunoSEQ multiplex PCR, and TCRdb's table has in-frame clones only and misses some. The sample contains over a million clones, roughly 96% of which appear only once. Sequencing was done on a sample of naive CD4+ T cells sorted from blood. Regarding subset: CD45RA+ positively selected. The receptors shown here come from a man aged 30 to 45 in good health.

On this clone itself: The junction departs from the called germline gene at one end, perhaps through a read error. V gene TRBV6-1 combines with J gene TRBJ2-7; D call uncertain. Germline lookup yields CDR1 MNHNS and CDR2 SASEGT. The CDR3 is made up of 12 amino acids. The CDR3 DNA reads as TGTGCCAGCACTCAACCTGGGCTTCCCCCATTCTTC. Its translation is CASTQPGLPPFF.

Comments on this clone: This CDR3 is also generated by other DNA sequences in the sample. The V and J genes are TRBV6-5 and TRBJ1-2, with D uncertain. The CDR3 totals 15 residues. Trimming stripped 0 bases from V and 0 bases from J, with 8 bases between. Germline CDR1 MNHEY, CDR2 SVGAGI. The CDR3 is CASSYSRGANYGYTF. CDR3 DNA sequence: TGTGCCAGCAGTTACTCTCGGGGAGCTAACTATGGCTACACCTTC.

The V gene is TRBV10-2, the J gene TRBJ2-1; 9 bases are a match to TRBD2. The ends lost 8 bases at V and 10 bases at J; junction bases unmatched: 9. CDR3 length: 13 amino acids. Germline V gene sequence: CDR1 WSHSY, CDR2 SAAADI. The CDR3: CASFSREGREQFF. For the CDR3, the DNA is TGCGCCAGCTTTTCGCGGGAGGGCCGCGAGCAGTTCTTC.

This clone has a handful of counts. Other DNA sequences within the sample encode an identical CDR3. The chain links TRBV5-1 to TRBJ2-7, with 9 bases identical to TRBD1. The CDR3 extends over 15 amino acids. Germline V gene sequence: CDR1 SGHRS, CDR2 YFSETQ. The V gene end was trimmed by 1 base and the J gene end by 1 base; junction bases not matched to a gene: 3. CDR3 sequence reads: CASSLPGQGSYEQYF. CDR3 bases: TGCGCCAGCAGCTTGCCGGGACAGGGTTCCTACGAGCAGTACTTC.

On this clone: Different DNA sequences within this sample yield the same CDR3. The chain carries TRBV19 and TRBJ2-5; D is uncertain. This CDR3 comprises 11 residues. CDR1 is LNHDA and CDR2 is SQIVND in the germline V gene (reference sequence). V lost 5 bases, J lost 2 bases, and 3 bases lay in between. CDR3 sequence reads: CASSRQETQYF. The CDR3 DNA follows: TGTGCCAGTAGTCGTCAAGAGACCCAGTACTTC.

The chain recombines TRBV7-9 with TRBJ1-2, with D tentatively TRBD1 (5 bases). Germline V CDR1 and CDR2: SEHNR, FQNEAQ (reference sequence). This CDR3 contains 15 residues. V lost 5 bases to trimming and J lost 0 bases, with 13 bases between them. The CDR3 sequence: CASSPRDGANYGYTF. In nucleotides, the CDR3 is TGTGCCAGCAGCCCGAGGGACGGCGCTAACTATGGCTACACCTTC.

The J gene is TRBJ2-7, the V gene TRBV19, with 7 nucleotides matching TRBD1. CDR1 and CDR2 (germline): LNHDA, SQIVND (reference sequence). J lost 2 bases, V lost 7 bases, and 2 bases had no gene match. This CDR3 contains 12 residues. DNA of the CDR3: TGTGCCAGTATGGGACAGCCCTACGAGCAGTACTTC. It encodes CASMGQPYEQYF.

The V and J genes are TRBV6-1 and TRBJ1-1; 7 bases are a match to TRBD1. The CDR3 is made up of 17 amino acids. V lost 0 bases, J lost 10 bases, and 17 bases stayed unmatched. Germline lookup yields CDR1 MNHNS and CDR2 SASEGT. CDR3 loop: CASSEARLDSSPGGAFF. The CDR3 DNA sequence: TGTGCCAGCAGTGAAGCGCGTCTAGACAGCTCCCCAGGGGGAGCTTTCTTT.

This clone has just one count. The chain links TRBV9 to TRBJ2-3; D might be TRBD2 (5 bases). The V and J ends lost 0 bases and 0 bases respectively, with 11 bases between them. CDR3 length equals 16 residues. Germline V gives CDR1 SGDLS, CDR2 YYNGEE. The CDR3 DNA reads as TGTGCCAGCAGCGTAGTGGGAGCGCCGAGCACAGATACGCAGTATTTT. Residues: CASSVVGAPSTDTQYF.

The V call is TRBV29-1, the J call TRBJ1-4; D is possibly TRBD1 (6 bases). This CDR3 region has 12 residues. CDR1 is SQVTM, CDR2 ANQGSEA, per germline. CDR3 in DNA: TGCAGTGCCCGGGACACGGGCGAAAAACTGTTTTTT. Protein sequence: CSARDTGEKLFF.

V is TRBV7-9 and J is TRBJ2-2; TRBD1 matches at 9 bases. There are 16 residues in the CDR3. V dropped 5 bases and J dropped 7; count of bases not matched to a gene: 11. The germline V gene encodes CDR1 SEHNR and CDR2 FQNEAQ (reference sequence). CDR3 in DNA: TGTGCCAGCAGCGCTCTACAGGGGGCGAATATCGGGGAGCTGTTTTTT. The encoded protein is CASSALQGANIGELFF.

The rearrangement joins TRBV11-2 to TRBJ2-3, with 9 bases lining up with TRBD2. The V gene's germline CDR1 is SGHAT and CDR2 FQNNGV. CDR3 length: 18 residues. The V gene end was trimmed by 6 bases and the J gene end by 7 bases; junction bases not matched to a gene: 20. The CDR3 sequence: CASRQLAGDRARQYTQYF. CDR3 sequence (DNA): TGTGCCAGCAGACAATTAGCGGGAGATCGTGCACGCCAATATACGCAGTATTTT.

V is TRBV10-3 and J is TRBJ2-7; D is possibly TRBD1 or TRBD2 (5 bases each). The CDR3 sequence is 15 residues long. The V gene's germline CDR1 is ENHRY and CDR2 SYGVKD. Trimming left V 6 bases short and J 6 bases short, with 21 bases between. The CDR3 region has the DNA TGTGCCATCAGGGGGGACCGGGGCGGTCGCGGCGAGCAGTACTTC. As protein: CAIRGDRGGRGEQYF.

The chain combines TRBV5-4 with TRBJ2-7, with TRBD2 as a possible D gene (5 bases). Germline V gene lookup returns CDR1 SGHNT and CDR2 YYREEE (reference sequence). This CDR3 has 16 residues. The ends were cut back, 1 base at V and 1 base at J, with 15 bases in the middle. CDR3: CASSLTSGFSSYEQYF. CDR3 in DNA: TGTGCCAGCAGCTTGACTTCGGGGTTCAGTTCCTACGAGCAGTACTTC.

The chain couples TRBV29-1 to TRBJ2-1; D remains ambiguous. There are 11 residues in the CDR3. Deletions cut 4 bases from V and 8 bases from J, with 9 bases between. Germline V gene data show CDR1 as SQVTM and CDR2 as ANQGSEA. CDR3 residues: CSVGRVHEQFF. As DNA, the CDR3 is TGCAGCGTTGGTCGGGTGCATGAGCAGTTCTTC.

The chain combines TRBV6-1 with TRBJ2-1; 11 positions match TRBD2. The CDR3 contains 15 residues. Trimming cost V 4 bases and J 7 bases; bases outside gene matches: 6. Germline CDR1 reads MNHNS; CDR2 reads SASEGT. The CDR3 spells CASSGRLAGTNEQFF. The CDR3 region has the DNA TGTGCCAGCAGTGGAAGACTAGCGGGGACGAATGAGCAGTTCTTC.

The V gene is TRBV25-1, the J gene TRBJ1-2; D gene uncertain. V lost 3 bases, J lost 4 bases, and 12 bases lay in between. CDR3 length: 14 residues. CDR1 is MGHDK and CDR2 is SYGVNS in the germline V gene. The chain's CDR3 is CASSDIGYSYGYTF. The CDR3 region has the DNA TGTGCCAGCAGTGACATCGGGTACAGCTATGGCTACACCTTC.

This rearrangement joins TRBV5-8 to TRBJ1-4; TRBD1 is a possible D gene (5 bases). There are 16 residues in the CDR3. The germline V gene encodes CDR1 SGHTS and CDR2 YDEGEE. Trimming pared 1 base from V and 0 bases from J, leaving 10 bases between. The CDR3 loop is CASSLRRTTTNEKLFF. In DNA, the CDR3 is TGTGCCAGCAGCTTGAGACGGACAACAACTAATGAAAAACTGTTTTTT.